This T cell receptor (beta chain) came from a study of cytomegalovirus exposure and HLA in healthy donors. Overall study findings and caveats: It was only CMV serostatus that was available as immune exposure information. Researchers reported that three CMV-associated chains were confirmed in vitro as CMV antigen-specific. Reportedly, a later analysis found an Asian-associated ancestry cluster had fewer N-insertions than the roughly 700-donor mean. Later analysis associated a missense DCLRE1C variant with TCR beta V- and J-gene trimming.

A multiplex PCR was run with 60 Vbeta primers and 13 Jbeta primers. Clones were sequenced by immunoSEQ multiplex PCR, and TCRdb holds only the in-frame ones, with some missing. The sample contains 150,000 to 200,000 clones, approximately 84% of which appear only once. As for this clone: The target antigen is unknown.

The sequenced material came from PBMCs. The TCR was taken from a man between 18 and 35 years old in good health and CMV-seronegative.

CDR3 bases: TGCGCCAGCAGCTCGGGACTAGTTAGCCACGAGCAGTACTTC. Translated: CASSSGLVSHEQYF. This chain connects TRBV5-1 to TRBJ2-7, with 8 bases aligning to TRBD2. CDR3 size: 14 residues. The V segment lost 3 bases and the J segment 5 bases; nucleotides outside the gene matches: 7. Germline loops: CDR1 SGHRS, CDR2 YFSETQ.